This T cell receptor (beta chain) emerged from a study of cytomegalovirus exposure and HLA in healthy donors. Study context: An earlier analysis identified 117 million unique TCR beta sequences in about 179 million T cells.

V was clipped by 5 bases and J by 9 bases; unmatched bases: 9. Germline assignment: CDR1 LNHDA and CDR2 SQIVND (reference sequence). The CDR3 runs to 15 residues. It was with 60 Vbeta and 13 Jbeta primers that the PCR ran. Clones were read by immunoSEQ multiplex PCR, and TCRdb kept only the in-frame ones, dropping some. Of approximately 100,000 clones in the sample, roughly 69% are singletons; the top ten hold 3.8%. This TCR was sampled from a man aged 25-40 years in good health and CMV-seropositive. Material: PBMCs. The chain uses TRBV19 and TRBJ2-1; the match to TRBD2 covers 11 bases. The CDR3, as DNA: TGTGCCAGTAGTGTCCTAGCGGGGGGCGGAGGTGAGCAGTTCTTC. This codes for CASSVLAGGGGEQFF.